Listed below are T cell receptor beta chains from one sample, sequenced in a study of beta chain features in type 1 diabetes. Repertoires were generated with immunoSEQ multiplex PCR, while TCRdb's copy carries only in-frame clones and drops some. The top ten hold approximately 0.093% of the sample, which has about 620,000 clones, around 15% seen once. Sequences were obtained from naive CD4+ T cells from blood. The receptors stem from a man between 18 and 35 years old in good health. The CDR3 runs from the conserved cysteine through the conserved F or W. Each record gives: V gene, J gene, clone size, D gene, CDR3 protein, CDR3 DNA. A D gene is named only where the DNA matches it firmly. Clone size is shown for a subset of rows, as once, few, many or a class of expanded clone.

V: TRBV30; J: TRBJ1-4; size: NA; D: TRBD1; CDR3: CAWRLGDRGLSGEKLFF; DNA: TGTGCCTGGAGATTAGGAGACAGGGGGCTATCGGGTGAAAAACTGTTTTTT
V: TRBV5-4; J: TRBJ2-2; size: few; D: NA; CDR3: CASSSPNWRVAGELFF; DNA: TGTGCCAGCAGCTCCCCTAATTGGAGGGTAGCCGGGGAGCTGTTTTTT
V: TRBV18; J: TRBJ1-1; size: few; D: NA; CDR3: CASSSGTSTEAFF; DNA: TGTGCCAGCTCGTCCGGGACGAGCACTGAAGCTTTCTTT
V: TRBV7-2; J: TRBJ2-2; size: NA; D: NA; CDR3: CASSLTSLTGELFF; DNA: TGTGCCAGCAGCTTGACCTCCCTCACCGGGGAGCTGTTTTTT
V: TRBV27; J: TRBJ1-5; size: few; D: TRBD1; CDR3: CASSQRQGGNQPQHF; DNA: TGTGCCAGCAGCCAAAGACAGGGGGGAAATCAGCCCCAGCATTTT
V: TRBV4-2; J: TRBJ2-7; size: NA; D: NA; CDR3: CASSQAGSGYEQYF; DNA: TGTGCCAGCAGCCAAGCCGGTAGCGGCTACGAGCAGTACTTC
V: TRBV7-3; J: TRBJ1-6; size: NA; D: NA; CDR3: CASSLQGSGSPLHF; DNA: TGTGCCAGCAGTCTTCAGGGGTCGGGTTCACCCCTCCACTTT
V: TRBV7-2; J: TRBJ2-2; size: NA; D: NA; CDR3: CASSFLGLANTGELFF; DNA: TGTGCCAGCAGCTTCCTCGGACTGGCGAACACCGGGGAGCTGTTTTTT
V: TRBV5-6; J: TRBJ1-4; size: few; D: NA; CDR3: CASRTPEKLFF; DNA: TGTGCCAGCAGGACGCCCGAAAAACTGTTTTTT
V: TRBV28; J: TRBJ1-1; size: few; D: NA; CDR3: CASSLAPEAFF; DNA: TGTGCCAGCAGTTTGGCCCCTGAAGCTTTCTTT
V: TRBV28; J: TRBJ2-2; size: NA; D: NA; CDR3: CASSLPFRGTGELFF; DNA: TGTGCCAGCAGTCTGCCCTTTAGGGGAACCGGGGAGCTGTTTTTT
V: TRBV7-2; J: TRBJ2-5; size: NA; D: TRBD2; CDR3: CASSFIRSGADQYF; DNA: TGTGCCAGCAGCTTCATTAGAAGCGGGGCAGACCAGTACTTC
V: TRBV4-3; J: TRBJ1-1; size: few; D: NA; CDR3: CASSRFQGFGTEAFF; DNA: TGCGCCAGCAGCCGGTTCCAGGGTTTCGGCACTGAAGCTTTCTTT
V: TRBV7-2; J: TRBJ1-2; size: NA; D: TRBD1; CDR3: CASSLVVGQVGTF; DNA: TGTGCCAGCAGCTTAGTAGTGGGACAGGTTGGGACCTTC
V: TRBV5-6; J: TRBJ1-3; size: NA; D: NA; CDR3: CASSSGPNSGNTIYF; DNA: TGTGCCAGCAGCTCGGGACCGAACTCTGGAAACACCATATATTTT
V: TRBV11-2; J: TRBJ2-6; size: NA; D: NA; CDR3: CASSLDGGAGANVLTF; DNA: TGTGCCAGCAGCTTAGATGGGGGAGCTGGGGCCAACGTCCTGACTTTC
V: TRBV5-1; J: TRBJ2-3; size: NA; D: TRBD2; CDR3: CASSLRLAATQYF; DNA: TGCGCCAGCAGCCTCCGACTAGCGGCTACGCAGTATTTT
V: TRBV10-3; J: TRBJ1-1; size: NA; D: NA; CDR3: CAISQGTGNTEAFF; DNA: TGTGCCATCAGTCAGGGGACGGGCAATACTGAAGCTTTCTTT
V: TRBV5-1; J: TRBJ1-1; size: few; D: NA; CDR3: CASSSQGRDTEAFF; DNA: TGCGCCAGCAGCTCACAGGGACGAGACACTGAAGCTTTCTTT
V: TRBV19; J: TRBJ2-2; size: NA; D: NA; CDR3: CASSTWTGLNTGELFF; DNA: TGTGCCAGTAGTACCTGGACTGGGCTTAACACCGGGGAGCTGTTTTTT
V: TRBV11-3; J: TRBJ2-5; size: NA; D: NA; CDR3: CASSSALGETQYF; DNA: TGTGCCAGCAGCTCGGCTCTGGGGGAGACCCAGTACTTC
V: TRBV19; J: TRBJ1-4; size: few; D: NA; CDR3: CASLPGTVSNEKLFF; DNA: TGTGCCAGCTTACCAGGGACGGTTTCTAATGAAAAACTGTTTTTT
V: TRBV5-1; J: TRBJ2-7; size: NA; D: NA; CDR3: CASSSTAGSYEQYF; DNA: TGCGCCAGCAGCTCGACTGCAGGCTCCTACGAGCAGTACTTC
V: TRBV7-9; J: TRBJ1-4; size: NA; D: NA; CDR3: CASCGTANGKLFF; DNA: TGTGCCAGCTGCGGGACCGCAAATGGAAAACTGTTTTTT
V: TRBV27; J: TRBJ2-4; size: few; D: NA; CDR3: CATQGLAKNIQYF; DNA: TGTGCCACCCAAGGACTAGCCAAAAACATTCAGTACTTC
V: TRBV18; J: TRBJ2-7; size: NA; D: NA; CDR3: CASSPIGGAEQYF; DNA: TGTGCCAGCTCACCAATCGGGGGCGCCGAGCAGTACTTC
V: TRBV25-1; J: TRBJ2-7; size: few; D: TRBD2; CDR3: CASRPKEGLASEQYF; DNA: TGTGCCAGCAGGCCTAAGGAGGGACTAGCCAGCGAGCAGTACTTC
V: TRBV2; J: TRBJ2-1; size: NA; D: NA; CDR3: CAGAASYNEQFF; DNA: TGTGCCGGCGCGGCCTCCTACAATGAGCAGTTCTTC
V: TRBV5-4; J: TRBJ1-5; size: few; D: NA; CDR3: CASSLGTIGNQPQHF; DNA: TGTGCCAGCAGCTTGGGGACGATCGGCAATCAGCCCCAGCATTTT
V: TRBV6-5; J: TRBJ2-6; size: NA; D: NA; CDR3: CASSYSGAGANVLTF; DNA: TGTGCCAGCAGTTACTCGGGGGCTGGGGCCAACGTCCTGACTTTC
V: TRBV5-6; J: TRBJ1-2; size: NA; D: TRBD1; CDR3: CASSFASGQGRNGYTF; DNA: TGTGCCAGCAGCTTCGCGTCGGGACAGGGACGAAATGGCTACACCTTC
V: TRBV29-1; J: TRBJ1-2; size: few; D: TRBD1; CDR3: CSVESLGTGDGYTF; DNA: TGCAGCGTTGAATCTTTGGGGACAGGGGATGGCTACACCTTC
V: TRBV2; J: TRBJ2-1; size: few; D: TRBD1; CDR3: CAVNTGTGGFEQFF; DNA: TGTGCCGTAAACACCGGGACAGGGGGCTTTGAGCAGTTCTTC
V: TRBV7-9; J: TRBJ2-7; size: few; D: NA; CDR3: CASSRMGGTYEQYF; DNA: TGTGCCAGCAGCCGAATGGGGGGAACCTACGAGCAGTACTTC
V: TRBV29-1; J: TRBJ2-7; size: NA; D: TRBD2; CDR3: CSVEDLGGSGGSYEQYF; DNA: TGCAGCGTTGAAGATCTTGGAGGTAGCGGGGGCTCCTACGAGCAGTACTTC
V: TRBV28; J: TRBJ2-2; size: few; D: NA; CDR3: CASSLRLSNTGELFF; DNA: TGTGCCAGCAGTTTAAGACTATCTAACACCGGGGAGCTGTTTTTT
V: TRBV2; J: TRBJ2-1; size: few; D: NA; CDR3: CASSYSYEQFF; DNA: TGTGCCAGCAGCTACTCTTATGAGCAGTTCTTC
V: TRBV18; J: TRBJ1-2; size: few; D: NA; CDR3: CASSPRSYGYTF; DNA: TGTGCCAGCTCACCCCGGAGCTATGGCTACACCTTC